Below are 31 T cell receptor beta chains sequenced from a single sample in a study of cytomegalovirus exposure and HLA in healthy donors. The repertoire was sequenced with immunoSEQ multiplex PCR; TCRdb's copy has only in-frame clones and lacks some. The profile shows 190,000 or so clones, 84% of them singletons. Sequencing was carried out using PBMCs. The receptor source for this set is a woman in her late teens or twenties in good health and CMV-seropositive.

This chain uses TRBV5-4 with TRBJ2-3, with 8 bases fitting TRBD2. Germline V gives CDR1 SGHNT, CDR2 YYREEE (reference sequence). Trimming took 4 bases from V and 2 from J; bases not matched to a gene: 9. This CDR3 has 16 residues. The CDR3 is CASSPDRTSNTDTQYF. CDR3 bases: TGTGCCAGCAGCCCCGATAGGACTAGCAACACAGATACGCAGTATTTT.

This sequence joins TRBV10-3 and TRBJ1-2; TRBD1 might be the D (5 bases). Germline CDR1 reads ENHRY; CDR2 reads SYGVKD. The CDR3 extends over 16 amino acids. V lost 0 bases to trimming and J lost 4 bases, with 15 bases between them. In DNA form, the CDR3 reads TGTGCCATCAGTGAGTCGATAGTGGTAGGGGCCTATGGCTACACCTTC. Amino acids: CAISESIVVGAYGYTF.

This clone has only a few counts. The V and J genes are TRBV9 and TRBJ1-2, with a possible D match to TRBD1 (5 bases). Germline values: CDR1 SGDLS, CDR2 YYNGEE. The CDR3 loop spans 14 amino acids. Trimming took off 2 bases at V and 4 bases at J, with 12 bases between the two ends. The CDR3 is CASSVAVDTYGYTF. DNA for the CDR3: TGTGCCAGCAGCGTGGCCGTGGACACCTATGGCTACACCTTC.

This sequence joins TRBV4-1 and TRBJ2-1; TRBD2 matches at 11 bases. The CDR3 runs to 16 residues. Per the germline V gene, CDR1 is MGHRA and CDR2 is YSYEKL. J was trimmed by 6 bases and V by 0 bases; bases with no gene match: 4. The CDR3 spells CASSQDGTSGGNEQFF. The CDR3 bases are TGCGCCAGCAGCCAAGATGGGACTAGCGGCGGCAATGAGCAGTTCTTC.

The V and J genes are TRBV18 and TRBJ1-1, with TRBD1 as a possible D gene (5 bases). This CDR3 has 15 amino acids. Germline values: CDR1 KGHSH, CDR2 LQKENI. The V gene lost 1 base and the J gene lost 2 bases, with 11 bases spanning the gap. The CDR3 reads CASSPQRGRNTEAFF. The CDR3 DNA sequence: TGTGCCAGCTCACCACAAAGGGGCAGAAACACTGAAGCTTTCTTT.

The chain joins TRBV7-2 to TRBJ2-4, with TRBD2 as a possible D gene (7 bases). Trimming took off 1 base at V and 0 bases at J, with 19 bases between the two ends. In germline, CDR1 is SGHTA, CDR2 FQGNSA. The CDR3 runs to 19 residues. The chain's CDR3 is CASSLVPGRGRLAKNIQYF. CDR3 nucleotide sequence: TGTGCCAGCAGCTTAGTTCCAGGGAGGGGGAGACTAGCCAAAAACATTCAGTACTTC.

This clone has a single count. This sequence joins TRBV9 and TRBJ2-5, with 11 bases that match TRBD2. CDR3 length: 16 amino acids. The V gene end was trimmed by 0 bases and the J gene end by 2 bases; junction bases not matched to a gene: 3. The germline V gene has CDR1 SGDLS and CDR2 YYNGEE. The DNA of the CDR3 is TGTGCCAGCAGCGTAGGGGTAGCGGGGGGGCAAGAGACCCAGTACTTC. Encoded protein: CASSVGVAGGQETQYF.

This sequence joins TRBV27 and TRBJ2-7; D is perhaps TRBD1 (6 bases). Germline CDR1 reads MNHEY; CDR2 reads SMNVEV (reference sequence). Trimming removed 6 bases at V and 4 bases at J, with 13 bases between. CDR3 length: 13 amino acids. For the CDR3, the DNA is TGTGCCAGCAGCCGGACAGTGGCATACGAGCAGTACTTC. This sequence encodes CASSRTVAYEQYF.

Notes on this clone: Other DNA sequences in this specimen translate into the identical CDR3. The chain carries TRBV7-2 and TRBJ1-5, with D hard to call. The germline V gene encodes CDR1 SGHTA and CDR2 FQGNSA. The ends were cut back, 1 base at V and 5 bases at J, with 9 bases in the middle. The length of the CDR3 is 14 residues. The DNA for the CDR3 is TGTGCCAGCAGCTTAGGGCGGGGTTATCAGCCCCAGCATTTT. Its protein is CASSLGRGYQPQHF.

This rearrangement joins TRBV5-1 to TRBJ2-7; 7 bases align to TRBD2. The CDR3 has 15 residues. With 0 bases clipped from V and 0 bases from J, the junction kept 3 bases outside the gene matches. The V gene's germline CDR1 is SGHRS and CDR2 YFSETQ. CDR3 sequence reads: CASSLVGGFSYEQYF. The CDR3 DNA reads TGCGCCAGCAGCTTGGTCGGGGGGTTCTCCTACGAGCAGTACTTC.

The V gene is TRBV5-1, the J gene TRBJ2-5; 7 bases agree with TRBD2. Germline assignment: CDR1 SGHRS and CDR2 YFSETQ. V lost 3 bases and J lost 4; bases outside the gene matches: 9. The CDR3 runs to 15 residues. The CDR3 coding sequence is TGCGCCAGCAGCTGGGAGGGTAAGGGGCGAGAGACCCAGTACTTC. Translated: CASSWEGKGRETQYF.

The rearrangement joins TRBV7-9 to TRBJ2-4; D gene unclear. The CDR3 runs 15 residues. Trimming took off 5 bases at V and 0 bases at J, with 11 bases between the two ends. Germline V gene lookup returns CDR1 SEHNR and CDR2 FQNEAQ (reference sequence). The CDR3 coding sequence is TGTGCCAGCAGCCCAATCAAGCTAGCCAAAAACATTCAGTACTTC. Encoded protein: CASSPIKLAKNIQYF.

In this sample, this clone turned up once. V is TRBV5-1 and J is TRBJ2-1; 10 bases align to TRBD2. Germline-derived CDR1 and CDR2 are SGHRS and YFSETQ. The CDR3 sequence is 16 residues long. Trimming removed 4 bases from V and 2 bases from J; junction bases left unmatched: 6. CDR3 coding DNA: TGCGCCAGCAGCCGTAAACTAGCGGGACCCTACAATGAGCAGTTCTTC. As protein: CASSRKLAGPYNEQFF. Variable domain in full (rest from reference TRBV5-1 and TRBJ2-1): KAGVTQTPRYLIKTRGQQVTLSCSPISGHRSVSWYQQTPGQGLQFLFEYFSETQRNKGNFPGRFSGRQFSNSRSEMNVSTLELGDSALYLCASSRKLAGPYNEQFFGPGTRLTVL.

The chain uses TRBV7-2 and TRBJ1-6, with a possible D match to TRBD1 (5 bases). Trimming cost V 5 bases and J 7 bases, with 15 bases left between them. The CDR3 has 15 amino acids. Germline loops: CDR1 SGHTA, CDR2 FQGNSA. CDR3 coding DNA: TGTGCCAGCAGCCCCCAGGGAGGGTCGAATTCACCCCTCCACTTT. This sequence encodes CASSPQGGSNSPLHF.

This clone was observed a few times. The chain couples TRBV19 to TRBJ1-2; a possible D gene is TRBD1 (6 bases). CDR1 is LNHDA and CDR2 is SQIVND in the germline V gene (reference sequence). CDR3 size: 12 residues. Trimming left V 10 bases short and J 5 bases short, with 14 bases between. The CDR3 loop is CATSTGLYGYTF. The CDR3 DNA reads TGTGCCACATCTACAGGGTTGTATGGCTACACCTTC.

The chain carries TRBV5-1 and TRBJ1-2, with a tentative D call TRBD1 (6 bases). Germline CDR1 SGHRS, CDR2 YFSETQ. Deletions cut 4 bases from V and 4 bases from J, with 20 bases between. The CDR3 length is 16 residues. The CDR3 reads CASSTYYREEFYGYTF. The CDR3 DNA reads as TGCGCCAGCAGCACCTACTACAGGGAAGAGTTCTATGGCTACACCTTC.

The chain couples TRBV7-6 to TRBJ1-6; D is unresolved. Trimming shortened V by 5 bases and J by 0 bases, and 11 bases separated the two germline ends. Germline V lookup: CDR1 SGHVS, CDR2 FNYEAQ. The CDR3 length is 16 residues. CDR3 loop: CASSPTGSSYNSPLHF. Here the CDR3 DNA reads TGTGCCAGCAGCCCAACCGGGAGCTCCTATAATTCACCCCTCCACTTT.

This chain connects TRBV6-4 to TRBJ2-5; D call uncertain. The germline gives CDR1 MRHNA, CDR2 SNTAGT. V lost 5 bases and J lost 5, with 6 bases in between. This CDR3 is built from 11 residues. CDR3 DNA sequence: TGTGCCAGCAGTTTATCTGAGACCCAGTACTTC. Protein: CASSLSETQYF.

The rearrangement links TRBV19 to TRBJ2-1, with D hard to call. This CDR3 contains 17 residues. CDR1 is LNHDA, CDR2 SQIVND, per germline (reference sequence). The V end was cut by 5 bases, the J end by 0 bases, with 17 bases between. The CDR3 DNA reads TGTGCCAGTAGTTTACGTACCATAGCCAGCTCCTACAATGAGCAGTTCTTC. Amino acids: CASSLRTIASSYNEQFF. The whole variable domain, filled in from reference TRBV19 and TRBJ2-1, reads DGGITQSPKYLFRKEGQNVTLSCEQNLNHDAMYWYRQDPGQGLRLIYYSQIVNDFQKGDIAEGYSVSREKKESFPLTVTSAQKNPTAFYLCASSLRTIASSYNEQFFGPGTRLTVL.

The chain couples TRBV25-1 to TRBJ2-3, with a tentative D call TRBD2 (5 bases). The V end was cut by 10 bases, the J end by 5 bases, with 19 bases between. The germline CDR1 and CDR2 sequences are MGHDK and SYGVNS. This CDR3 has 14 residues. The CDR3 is CATLGSPKGDTQYF. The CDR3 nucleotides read TGTGCCACCCTGGGGAGCCCAAAGGGAGATACGCAGTATTTT.

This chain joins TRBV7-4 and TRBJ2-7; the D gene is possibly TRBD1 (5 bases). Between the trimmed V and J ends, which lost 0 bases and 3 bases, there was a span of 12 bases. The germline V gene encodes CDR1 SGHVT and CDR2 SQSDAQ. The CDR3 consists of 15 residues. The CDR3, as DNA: TGTGCCAGCAGCTTAGCACAGGTAAAGCTCTACGAGCAGTACTTC. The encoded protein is CASSLAQVKLYEQYF.

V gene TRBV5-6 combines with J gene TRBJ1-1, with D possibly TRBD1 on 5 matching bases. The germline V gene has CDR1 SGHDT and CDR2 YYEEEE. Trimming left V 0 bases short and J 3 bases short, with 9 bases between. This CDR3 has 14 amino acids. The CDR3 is CASSLGRAHTEAFF. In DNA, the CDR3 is TGTGCCAGCAGCTTGGGCAGGGCACACACTGAAGCTTTCTTT.

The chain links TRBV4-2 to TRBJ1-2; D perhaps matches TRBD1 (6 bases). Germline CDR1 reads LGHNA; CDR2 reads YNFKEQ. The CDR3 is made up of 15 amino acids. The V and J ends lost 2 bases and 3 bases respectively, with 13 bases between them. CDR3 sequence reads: CASSQYRESDYGYTF. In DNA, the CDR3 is TGTGCCAGCAGCCAATACAGGGAGTCGGACTATGGCTACACCTTC.

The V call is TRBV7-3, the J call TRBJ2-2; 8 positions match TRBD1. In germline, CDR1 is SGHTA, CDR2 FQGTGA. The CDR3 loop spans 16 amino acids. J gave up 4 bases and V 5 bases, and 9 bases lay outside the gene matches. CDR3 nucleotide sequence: TGTGCCAGCAGCCGGGGACAGGTCGCGGGCACCGGGGAGCTGTTTTTT. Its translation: CASSRGQVAGTGELFF.

The CDR3 loop reads CASTRGGWDSPLHF. The CDR3 DNA reads TGTGCCAGCACTCGCGGGGGCTGGGATTCACCCCTCCACTTT. The chain uses TRBV25-1 and TRBJ1-6; a possible D gene is TRBD1 (6 bases). Germline values: CDR1 MGHDK, CDR2 SYGVNS. The CDR3 has 14 residues. V lost 7 bases to trimming and J lost 8 bases, with 15 bases between them.

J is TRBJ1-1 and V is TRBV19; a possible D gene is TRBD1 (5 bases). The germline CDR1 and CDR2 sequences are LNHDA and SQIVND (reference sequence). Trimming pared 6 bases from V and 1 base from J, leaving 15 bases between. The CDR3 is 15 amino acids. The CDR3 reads CASSDAGPGNTEAFF. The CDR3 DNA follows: TGTGCCAGTAGCGACGCGGGACCGGGGAACACTGAAGCTTTCTTT. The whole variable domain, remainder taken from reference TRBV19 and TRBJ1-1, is DGGITQSPKYLFRKEGQNVTLSCEQNLNHDAMYWYRQDPGQGLRLIYYSQIVNDFQKGDIAEGYSVSREKKESFPLTVTSAQKNPTAFYLCASSDAGPGNTEAFFGQGTRLTVV.

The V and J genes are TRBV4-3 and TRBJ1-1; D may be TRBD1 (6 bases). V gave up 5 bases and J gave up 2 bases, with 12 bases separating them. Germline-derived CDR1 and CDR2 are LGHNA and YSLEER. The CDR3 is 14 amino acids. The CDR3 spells CASSFGQSNTEAFF. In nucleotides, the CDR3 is TGCGCCAGCAGCTTCGGACAGTCAAACACTGAAGCTTTCTTT.

The CDR3 is CASSSERTPNTEAFF. The CDR3 DNA is TGCGCCAGCAGCTCGGAGAGGACACCGAACACTGAAGCTTTCTTT. The gene calls are TRBV5-1 and TRBJ1-1; TRBD1 might be the D (5 bases). CDR1 is SGHRS and CDR2 is YFSETQ in the germline V gene. The CDR3 has 15 residues. Trimming pared 3 bases from V and 1 base from J, leaving 13 bases between.

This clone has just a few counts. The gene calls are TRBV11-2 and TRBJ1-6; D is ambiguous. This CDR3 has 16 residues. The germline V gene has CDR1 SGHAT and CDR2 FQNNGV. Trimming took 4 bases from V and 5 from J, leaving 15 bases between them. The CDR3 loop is CASSSLGRNHNSPLHF. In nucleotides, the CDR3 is TGTGCCAGCAGCTCCTTGGGCAGAAATCATAATTCACCCCTCCACTTT. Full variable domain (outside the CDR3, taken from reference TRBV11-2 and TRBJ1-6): EAGVAQSPRYKIIEKRQSVAFWCNPISGHATLYWYQQILGQGPKLLIQFQNNGVVDDSQLPKDRFSAERLKGVDSTLKIQPAKLEDSAVYLCASSSLGRNHNSPLHFGNGTRLTVT.

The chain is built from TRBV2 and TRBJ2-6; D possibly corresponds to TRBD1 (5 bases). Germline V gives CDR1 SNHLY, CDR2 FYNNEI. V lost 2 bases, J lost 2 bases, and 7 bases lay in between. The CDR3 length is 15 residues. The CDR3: CASSEIRAGANVLTF. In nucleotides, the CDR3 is TGTGCCAGCAGTGAAATCAGGGCTGGGGCCAACGTCCTGACTTTC.

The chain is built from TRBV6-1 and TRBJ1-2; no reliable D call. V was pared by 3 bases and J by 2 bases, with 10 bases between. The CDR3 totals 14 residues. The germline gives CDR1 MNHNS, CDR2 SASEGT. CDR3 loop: CASSDPGINYGYTF. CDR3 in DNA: TGTGCCAGCAGTGACCCGGGGATCAACTATGGCTACACCTTC.